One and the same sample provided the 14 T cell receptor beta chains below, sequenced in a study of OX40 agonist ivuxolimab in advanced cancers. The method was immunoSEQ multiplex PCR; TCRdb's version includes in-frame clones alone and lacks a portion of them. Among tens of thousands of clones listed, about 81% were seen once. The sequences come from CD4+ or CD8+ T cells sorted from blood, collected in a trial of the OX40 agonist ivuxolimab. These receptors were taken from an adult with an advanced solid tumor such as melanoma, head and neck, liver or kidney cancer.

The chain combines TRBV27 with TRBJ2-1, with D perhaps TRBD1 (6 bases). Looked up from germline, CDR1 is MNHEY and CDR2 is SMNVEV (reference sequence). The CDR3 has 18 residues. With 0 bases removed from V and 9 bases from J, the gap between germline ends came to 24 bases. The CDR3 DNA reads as TGTGCCAGCAGTTTATCGTCGCCGGGACACCCTTCCCAAGGTGAGCAGTTCTTC. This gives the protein CASSLSSPGHPSQGEQFF.

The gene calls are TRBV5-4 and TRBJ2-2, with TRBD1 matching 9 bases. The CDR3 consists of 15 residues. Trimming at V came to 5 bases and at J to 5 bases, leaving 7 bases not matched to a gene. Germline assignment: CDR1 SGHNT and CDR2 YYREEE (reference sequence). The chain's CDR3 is CASRIGTGRTGELFF. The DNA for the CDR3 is TGTGCCAGCAGGATTGGGACAGGGAGAACCGGGGAGCTGTTTTTT.

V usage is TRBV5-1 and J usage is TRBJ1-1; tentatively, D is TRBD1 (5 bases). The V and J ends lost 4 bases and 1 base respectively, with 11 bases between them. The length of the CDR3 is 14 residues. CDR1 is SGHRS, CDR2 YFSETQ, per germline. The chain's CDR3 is CASSPGHENTEAFF. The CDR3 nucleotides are TGCGCCAGCAGCCCCGGACATGAGAACACTGAAGCTTTCTTT.

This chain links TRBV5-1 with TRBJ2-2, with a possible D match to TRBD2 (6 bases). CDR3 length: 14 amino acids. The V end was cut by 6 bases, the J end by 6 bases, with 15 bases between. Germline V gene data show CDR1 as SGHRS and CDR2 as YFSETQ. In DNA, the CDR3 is TGCGCCAGCACTCCACGGGAGAAGGCCGGGGAGCTGTTTTTT. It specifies CASTPREKAGELFF.

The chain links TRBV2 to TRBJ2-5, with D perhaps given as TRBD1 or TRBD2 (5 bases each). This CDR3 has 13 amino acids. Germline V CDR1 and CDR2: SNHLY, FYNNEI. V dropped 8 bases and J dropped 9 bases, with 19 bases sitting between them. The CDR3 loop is CASLWGPLSAQYF. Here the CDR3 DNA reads TGTGCCAGCTTGTGGGGACCCCTTTCGGCCCAGTACTTC.

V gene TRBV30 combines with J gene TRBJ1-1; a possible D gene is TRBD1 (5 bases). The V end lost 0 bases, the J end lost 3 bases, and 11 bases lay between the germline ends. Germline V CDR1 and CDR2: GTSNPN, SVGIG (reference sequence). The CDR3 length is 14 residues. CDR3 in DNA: TGTGCCTGGAGTGTCATCCGGGGGGACACTGAAGCTTTCTTT. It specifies CAWSVIRGDTEAFF.

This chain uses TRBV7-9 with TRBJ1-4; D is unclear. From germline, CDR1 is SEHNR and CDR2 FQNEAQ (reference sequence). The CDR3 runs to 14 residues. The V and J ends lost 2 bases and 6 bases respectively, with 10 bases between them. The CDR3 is CASSLNQRDEKLFF. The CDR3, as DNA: TGTGCCAGCAGCTTAAACCAGAGGGATGAAAAACTGTTTTTT. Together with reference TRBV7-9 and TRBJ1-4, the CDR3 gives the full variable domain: DTGVSQNPRHKITKRGQNVTFRCDPISEHNRLYWYRQTLGQGPEFLTYFQNEAQLEKSRLLSDRFSAERPKGSFSTLEIQRTEQGDSAMYLCASSLNQRDEKLFFGSGTQLSVL.

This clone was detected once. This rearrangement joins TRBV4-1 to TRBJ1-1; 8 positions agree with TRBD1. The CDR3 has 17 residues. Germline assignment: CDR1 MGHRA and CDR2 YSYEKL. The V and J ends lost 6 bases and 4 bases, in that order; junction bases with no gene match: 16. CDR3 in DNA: TGCGCCAGCAGGCCAGGGGGCGCGATGGGCGAAATCACTGAAGCTTTCTTT. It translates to CASRPGGAMGEITEAFF.

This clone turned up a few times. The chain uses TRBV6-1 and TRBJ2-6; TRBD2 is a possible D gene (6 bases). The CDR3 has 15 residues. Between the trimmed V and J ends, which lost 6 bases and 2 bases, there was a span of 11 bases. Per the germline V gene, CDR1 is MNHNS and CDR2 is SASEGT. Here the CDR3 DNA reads TGTGCCAGCAGCCGGGAGAAGGCTGGGGCCAACGTCCTGACTTTC. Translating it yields CASSREKAGANVLTF.

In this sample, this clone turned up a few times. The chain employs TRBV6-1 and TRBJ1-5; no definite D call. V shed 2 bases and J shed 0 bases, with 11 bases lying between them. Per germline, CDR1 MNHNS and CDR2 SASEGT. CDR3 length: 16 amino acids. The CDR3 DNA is TGTGCCAGCAGTGAATCCGTCGGATATAGCAATCAGCCCCAGCATTTT. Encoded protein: CASSESVGYSNQPQHF.

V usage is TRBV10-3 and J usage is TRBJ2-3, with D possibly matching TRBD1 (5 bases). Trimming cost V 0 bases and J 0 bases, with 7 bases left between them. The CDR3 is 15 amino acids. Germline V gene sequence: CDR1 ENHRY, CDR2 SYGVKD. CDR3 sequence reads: CAISESGASTDTQYF. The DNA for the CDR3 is TGTGCCATCAGTGAGTCAGGGGCCAGCACAGATACGCAGTATTTT.

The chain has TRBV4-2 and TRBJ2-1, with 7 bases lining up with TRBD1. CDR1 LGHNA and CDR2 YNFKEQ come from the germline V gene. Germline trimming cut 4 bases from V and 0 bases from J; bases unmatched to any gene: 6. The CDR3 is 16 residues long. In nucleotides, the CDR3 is TGTGCCAGCAGCCGAAGTGGGGACAGCTCCTACAATGAGCAGTTCTTC. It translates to CASSRSGDSSYNEQFF.

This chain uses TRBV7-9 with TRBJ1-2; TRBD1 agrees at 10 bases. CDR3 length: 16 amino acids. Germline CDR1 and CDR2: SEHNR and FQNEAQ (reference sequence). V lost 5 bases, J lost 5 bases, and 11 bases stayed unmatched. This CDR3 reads CASSMTGTGEGYGYTF. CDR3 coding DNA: TGTGCCAGCAGCATGACCGGGACAGGGGAGGGATATGGCTACACCTTC.

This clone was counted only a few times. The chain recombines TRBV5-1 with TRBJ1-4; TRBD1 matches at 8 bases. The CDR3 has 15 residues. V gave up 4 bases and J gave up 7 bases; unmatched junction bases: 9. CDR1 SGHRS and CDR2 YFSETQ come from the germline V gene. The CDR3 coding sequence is TGCGCCAGCAGCGCCCCCGGGACAGGTTCTGAAAAACTGTTTTTT. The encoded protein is CASSAPGTGSEKLFF. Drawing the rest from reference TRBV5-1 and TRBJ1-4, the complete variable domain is KAGVTQTPRYLIKTRGQQVTLSCSPISGHRSVSWYQQTPGQGLQFLFEYFSETQRNKGNFPGRFSGRQFSNSRSEMNVSTLELGDSALYLCASSAPGTGSEKLFFGSGTQLSVL.